The entry below describes one T cell receptor (beta chain). The data were taken from a study of cytomegalovirus exposure and HLA in healthy donors. The PCR used 60 Vbeta and 13 Jbeta primers. Generated by immunoSEQ multiplex PCR, the TCRdb table keeps only in-frame clones and is missing some. The sample includes around 67,000 clones, more than 75% of them seen just once. The V end was cut by 0 bases, the J end by 0 bases, with 5 bases between. Germline V gene data show CDR1 as GTSNPN and CDR2 as SVGIG (reference sequence). This CDR3 spans 13 amino acids. The J gene is TRBJ1-1, the V gene TRBV30; D not resolved. Material for sequencing was PBMCs. The source of this sequence is a man younger than 30 in good health and CMV-seropositive. In DNA, the CDR3 is TGTGCCTGGAGTGTAATTATGAACACTGAAGCTTTCTTT. Encoded protein: CAWSVIMNTEAFF.